Detailed here is one TCR beta chain. This sample is drawn from a study of shared clonotypes between healthy human individuals. Clones were read by immunoSEQ multiplex PCR, and TCRdb kept only the in-frame ones, dropping some. This table holds fewer than 150,000 clones, around 71% found once. Germline V gives CDR1 MNHEY, CDR2 SVGAGI. V gave up 1 base and J gave up 2 bases, with 7 bases separating them. The CDR3 consists of 14 residues. This clonotype originated in a woman in her 30s in good health. This chain joins TRBV6-5 and TRBJ2-3; D remains ambiguous. Material: memory CD8+ T cells sorted from blood. Subset: CD45RO+ cells pooled with CCR7-negative TemRA cells. The DNA for the CDR3 is TGTGCCAGCAGTTACTTAAGACCCACAGATACGCAGTATTTT. It translates to CASSYLRPTDTQYF.